This TCR beta chain was sequenced for a study of T cell repertoires in cytomegalovirus infection. Study as a whole: Both a matching HLA type and CMV infection were indicated by public TCR beta signatures.

With respect to this clonotype: The antigen is not known.

MiXCR, applied by TCRdb to the reads, yields one record per CDR3 protein. The sample has more than 150,000 distinct CDR3 sequences, about a sixth seen once; the top ten hold roughly a sixth. General observations from the study: HLA-C-restricted CMV-specific TCR beta clonotypes prevailed in the ex vivo response. Public TCR beta family frequency separated CMV-and-HLA carriers, including in an independent cohort.

The sequenced sample consisted of CD8+ T cells from PBMCs. The source is a human donor in good health (CMV status not recorded). Some clones in this sample may be carry-over from other donors' samples.

The CDR3 DNA sequence: TGTGCCAGCAGTGAAACCCTTGGACAGGGTAATTTTGGAACTGAAGCTTTCTTT. Translating gives CASSETLGQGNFGTEAFF. J is TRBJ1-1 and V is TRBV6-1; 8 bases line up with TRBD1. There are 18 residues in the CDR3. CDR1 is MNHNS and CDR2 is SASEGT in the germline V gene. V shed 2 bases and J 5 bases; nucleotides not matched to a gene: 16.